This T cell receptor (beta chain) was identified during a study of early T cells in non-severe SARS-CoV-2 infection. Study as a whole: The study sequenced bulk RNA from unsorted whole blood, with chains unpaired.

Each cDNA molecule carried a unique molecular identifier. TCRdb independently ran MiXCR on the 5' RACE reads; one entry per CDR3 protein. The sample lists tens of thousands of distinct CDR3 sequences; 9.3% were seen once. Overall study findings and caveats: VDJdb matches were skewed toward anti-spike CD8 T cell responses.

The germline gives CDR1 WSHSY, CDR2 SAAADI. CDR3 size: 15 residues. Trimming shortened V by 7 bases and J by 0 bases, and 12 bases separated the two germline ends. This clonotype was observed many times. Its antigen remains unknown. The material sequenced was whole blood. The source is an adult who was a healthcare worker with PCR-confirmed SARS-CoV-2 infection or an uninfected control (not recorded which). V usage is TRBV10-2 and J usage is TRBJ1-4; D is uncertain. Here the CDR3 reads CASMLGSSTNEKLFF. CDR3 coding DNA: TGCGCCAGCATGCTCGGCTCCTCAACTAATGAAAAACTGTTTTTT.